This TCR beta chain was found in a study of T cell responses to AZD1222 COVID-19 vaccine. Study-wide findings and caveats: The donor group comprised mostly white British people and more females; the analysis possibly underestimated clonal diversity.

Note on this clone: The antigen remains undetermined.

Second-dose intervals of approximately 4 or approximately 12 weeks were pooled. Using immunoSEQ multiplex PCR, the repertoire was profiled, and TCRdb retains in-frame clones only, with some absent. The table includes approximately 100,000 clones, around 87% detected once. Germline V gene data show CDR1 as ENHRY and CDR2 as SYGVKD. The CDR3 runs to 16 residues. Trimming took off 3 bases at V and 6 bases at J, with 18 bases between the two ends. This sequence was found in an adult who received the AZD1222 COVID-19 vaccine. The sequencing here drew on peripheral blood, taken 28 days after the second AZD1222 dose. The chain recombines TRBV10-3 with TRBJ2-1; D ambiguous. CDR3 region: CAISEPDGSLTNEQFF. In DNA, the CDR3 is TGTGCCATCAGTGAACCCGACGGAAGCCTAACCAATGAGCAGTTCTTC.